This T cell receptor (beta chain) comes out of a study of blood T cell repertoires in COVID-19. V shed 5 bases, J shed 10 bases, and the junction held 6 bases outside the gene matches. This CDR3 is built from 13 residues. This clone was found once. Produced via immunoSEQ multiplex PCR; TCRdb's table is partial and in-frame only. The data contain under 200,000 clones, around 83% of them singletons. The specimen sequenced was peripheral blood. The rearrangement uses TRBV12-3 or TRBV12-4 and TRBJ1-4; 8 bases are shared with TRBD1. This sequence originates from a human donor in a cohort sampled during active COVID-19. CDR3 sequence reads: CASSKGTGGKLFF. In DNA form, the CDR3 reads TGTGCCAGCAGTAAAGGAACAGGGGGAAAACTGTTTTTT.